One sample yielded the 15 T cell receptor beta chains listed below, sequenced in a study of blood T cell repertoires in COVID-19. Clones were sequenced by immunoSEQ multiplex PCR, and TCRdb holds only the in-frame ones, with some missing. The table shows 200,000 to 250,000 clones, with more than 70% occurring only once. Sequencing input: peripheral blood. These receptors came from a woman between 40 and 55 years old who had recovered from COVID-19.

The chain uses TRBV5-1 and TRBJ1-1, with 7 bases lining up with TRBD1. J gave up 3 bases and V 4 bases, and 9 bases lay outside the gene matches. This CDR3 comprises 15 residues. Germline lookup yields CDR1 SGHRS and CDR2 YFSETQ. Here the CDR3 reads CASSGRGALDTEAFF. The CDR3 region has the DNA TGCGCCAGCAGCGGCAGGGGGGCGTTGGACACTGAAGCTTTCTTT.

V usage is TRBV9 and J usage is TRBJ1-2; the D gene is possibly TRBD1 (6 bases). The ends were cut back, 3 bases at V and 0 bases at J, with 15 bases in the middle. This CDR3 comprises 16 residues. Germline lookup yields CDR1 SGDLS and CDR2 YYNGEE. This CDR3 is CASSAARGGSNYGYTF. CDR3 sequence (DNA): TGTGCCAGCAGCGCGGCAAGGGGGGGGTCTAACTATGGCTACACCTTC. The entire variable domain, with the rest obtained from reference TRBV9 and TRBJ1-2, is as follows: DSGVTQTPKHLITATGQRVTLRCSPRSGDLSVYWYQQSLDQGLQFLIQYYNGEERAKGNILERFSAQQFPDLHSELNLSSLELGDSALYFCASSAARGGSNYGYTFGSGTRLTVV.

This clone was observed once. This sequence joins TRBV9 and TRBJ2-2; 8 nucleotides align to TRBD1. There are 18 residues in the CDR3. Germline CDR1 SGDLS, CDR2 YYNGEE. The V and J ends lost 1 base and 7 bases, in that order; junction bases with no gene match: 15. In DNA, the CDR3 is TGTGCCAGCAGCGTACCACGTACAGGGGGAATCAGTAACGGGGAGCTGTTTTTT. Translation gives CASSVPRTGGISNGELFF. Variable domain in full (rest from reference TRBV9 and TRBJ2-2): DSGVTQTPKHLITATGQRVTLRCSPRSGDLSVYWYQQSLDQGLQFLIQYYNGEERAKGNILERFSAQQFPDLHSELNLSSLELGDSALYFCASSVPRTGGISNGELFFGEGSRLTVL.

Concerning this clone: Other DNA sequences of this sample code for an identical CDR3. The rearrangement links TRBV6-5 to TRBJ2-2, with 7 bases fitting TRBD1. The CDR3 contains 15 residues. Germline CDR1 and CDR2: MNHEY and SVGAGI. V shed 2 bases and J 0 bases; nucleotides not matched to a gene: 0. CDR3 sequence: CASSYGTANTGELFF. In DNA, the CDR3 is TGTGCCAGCAGTTACGGGACAGCGAACACCGGGGAGCTGTTTTTT.

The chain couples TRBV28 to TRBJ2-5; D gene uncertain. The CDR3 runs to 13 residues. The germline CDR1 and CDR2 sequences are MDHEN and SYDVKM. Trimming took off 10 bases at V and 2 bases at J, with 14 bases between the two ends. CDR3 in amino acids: CATATVPQETQYF. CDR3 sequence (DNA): TGTGCCACAGCGACGGTGCCGCAAGAGACCCAGTACTTC. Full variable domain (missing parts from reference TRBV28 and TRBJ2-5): DVKVTQSSRYLVKRTGEKVFLECVQDMDHENMFWYRQDPGLGLRLIYFSYDVKMKEKGDIPEGYSVSREKKERFSLILESASTNQTSMYLCATATVPQETQYFGPGTRLLVL.

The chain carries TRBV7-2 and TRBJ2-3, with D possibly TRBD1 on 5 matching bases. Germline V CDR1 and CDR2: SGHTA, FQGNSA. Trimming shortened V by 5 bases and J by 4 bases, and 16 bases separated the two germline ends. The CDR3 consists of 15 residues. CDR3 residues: CASSPRRGASDTQYF. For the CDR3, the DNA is TGTGCCAGCAGCCCCAGGCGTGGGGCTTCAGATACGCAGTATTTT.

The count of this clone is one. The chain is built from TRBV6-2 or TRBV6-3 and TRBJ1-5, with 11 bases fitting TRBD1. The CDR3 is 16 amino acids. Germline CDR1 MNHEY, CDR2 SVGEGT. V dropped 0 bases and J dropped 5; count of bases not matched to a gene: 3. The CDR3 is CASSYSPGQGDQPQHF. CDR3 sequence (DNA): TGTGCCAGCAGTTACTCCCCGGGACAGGGGGATCAGCCCCAGCATTTT.

The CDR3 protein is CASSIVRAGEGTEAFF. The DNA for the CDR3 is TGTGCCAGTAGTATCGTCAGGGCTGGGGAGGGGACTGAAGCTTTCTTT. The chain employs TRBV19 and TRBJ1-1; D possibly corresponds to TRBD1 (5 bases). V was pared by 3 bases and J by 5 bases, with 19 bases between. The CDR3 runs 16 residues. From germline, CDR1 is LNHDA and CDR2 SQIVND (reference sequence).

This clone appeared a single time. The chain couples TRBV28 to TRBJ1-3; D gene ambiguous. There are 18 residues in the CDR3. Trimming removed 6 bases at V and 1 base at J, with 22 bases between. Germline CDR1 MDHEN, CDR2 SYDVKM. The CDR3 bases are TGTGCCAGCAGACCATCCCGAGGAGGTGAAATTTCTGGAAACACCATATATTTT. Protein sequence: CASRPSRGGEISGNTIYF.

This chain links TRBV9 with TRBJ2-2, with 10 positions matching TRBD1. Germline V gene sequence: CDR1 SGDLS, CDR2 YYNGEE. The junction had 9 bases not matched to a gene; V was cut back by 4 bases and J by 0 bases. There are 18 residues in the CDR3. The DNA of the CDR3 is TGTGCCAGCAGCCCCCATGGGGGGACAGGGGCGAACACCGGGGAGCTGTTTTTT. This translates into CASSPHGGTGANTGELFF.

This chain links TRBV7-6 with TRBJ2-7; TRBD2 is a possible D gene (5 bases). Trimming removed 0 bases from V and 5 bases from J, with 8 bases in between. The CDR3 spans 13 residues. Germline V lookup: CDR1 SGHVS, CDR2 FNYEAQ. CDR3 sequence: CASSLAPGDEQYF. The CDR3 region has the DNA TGTGCCAGCAGCTTAGCTCCCGGGGACGAGCAGTACTTC. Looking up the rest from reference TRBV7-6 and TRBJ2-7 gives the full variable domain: GAGVSQSPRYKVTKRGQDVALRCDPISGHVSLYWYRQALGQGPEFLTYFNYEAQQDKSGLPNDRFSAERPEGSISTLTIQRTEQRDSAMYRCASSLAPGDEQYFGPGTRLTVT.

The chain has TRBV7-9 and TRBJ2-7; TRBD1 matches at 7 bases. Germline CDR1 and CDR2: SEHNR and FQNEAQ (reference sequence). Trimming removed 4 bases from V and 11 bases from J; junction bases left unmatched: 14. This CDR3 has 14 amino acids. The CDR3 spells CASSSEGQPFLEYF. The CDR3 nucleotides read TGTGCCAGCAGCTCCGAGGGACAGCCTTTCCTGGAGTACTTC.

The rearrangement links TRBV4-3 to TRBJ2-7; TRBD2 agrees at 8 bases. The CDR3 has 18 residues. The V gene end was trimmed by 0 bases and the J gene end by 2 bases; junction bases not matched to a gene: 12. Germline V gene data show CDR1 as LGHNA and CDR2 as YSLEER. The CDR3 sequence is CASSQDIGGGTLTYEQYF. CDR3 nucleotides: TGCGCCAGCAGCCAAGATATCGGGGGGGGCACCCTAACCTACGAGCAGTACTTC.

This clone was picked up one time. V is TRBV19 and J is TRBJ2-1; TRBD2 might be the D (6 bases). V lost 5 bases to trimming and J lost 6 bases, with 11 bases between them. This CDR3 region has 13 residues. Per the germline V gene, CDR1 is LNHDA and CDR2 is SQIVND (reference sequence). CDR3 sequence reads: CASSVGLFNEQFF. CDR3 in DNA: TGTGCCAGTAGTGTGGGACTGTTCAATGAGCAGTTCTTC.

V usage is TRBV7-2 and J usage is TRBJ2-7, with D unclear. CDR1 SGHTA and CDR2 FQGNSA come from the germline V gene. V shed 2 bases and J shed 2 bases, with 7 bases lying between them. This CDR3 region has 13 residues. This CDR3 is CASSLKSTYEQYF. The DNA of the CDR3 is TGTGCCAGCAGCTTAAAGTCTACCTACGAGCAGTACTTC. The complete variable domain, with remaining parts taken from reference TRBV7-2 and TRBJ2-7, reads GAGVSQSPSNKVTEKGKDVELRCDPISGHTALYWYRQSLGQGLEFLIYFQGNSAPDKSGLPSDRFSAERTGGSVSTLTIQRTQQEDSAVYLCASSLKSTYEQYFGPGTRLTVT.